This TCR beta chain was documented in a study of blood T cells in healthy people across ages. This CDR3 is 16 amino acids long. V dropped 2 bases and J dropped 9 bases, with 17 bases sitting between them. CDR1 and CDR2 from the germline V gene are SGHTA and FQGNSA. Worth noting for this clonotype: This clone may be a read error of a much larger clone one base away.

A second PCR of 7 to 11 cycles used a sample-barcoded 5' primer and a J-beta primer mix. From the 5' RACE reads, TCRdb called clonotypes with MiXCR, one entry per CDR3 protein. Of 950,000 to 1,200,000 distinct CDR3 sequences listed, more than 30% are singletons. This receptor was taken from a man aged 18 to 30 in good health. Input material: blood. The gene calls are TRBV7-2 and TRBJ1-6; D gene unclear. The CDR3 reads CASSLLGPGNSSPLHF. CDR3 nucleotides: TGTGCCAGCAGCTTACTAGGTCCCGGGAATAGTTCACCCCTCCACTTT.